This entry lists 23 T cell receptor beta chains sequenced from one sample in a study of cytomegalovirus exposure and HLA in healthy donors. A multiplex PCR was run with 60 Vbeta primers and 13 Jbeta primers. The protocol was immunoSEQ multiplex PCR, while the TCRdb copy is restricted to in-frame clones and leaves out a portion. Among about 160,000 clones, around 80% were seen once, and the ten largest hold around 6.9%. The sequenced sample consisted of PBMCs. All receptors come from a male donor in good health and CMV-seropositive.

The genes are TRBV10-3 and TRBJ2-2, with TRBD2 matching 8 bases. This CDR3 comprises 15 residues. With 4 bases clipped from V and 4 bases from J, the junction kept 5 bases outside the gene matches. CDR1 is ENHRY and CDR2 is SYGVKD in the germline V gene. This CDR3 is CAISGSGRGTGELFF. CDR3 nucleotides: TGTGCCATCAGTGGGAGCGGGAGAGGCACCGGGGAGCTGTTTTTT.

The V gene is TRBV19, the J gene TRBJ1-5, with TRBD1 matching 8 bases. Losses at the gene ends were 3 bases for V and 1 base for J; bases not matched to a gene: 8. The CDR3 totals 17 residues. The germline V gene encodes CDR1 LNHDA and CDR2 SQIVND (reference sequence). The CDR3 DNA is TGTGCCAGTAGTATTCCCCCCCGACAGGGGAGCAATCAGCCCCAGCATTTT. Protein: CASSIPPRQGSNQPQHF.

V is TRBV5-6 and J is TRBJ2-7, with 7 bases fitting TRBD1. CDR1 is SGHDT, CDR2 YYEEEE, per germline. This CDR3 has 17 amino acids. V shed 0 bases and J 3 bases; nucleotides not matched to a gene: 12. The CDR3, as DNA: TGTGCCAGCAGCTTGGGGACAGGCAGAACCACCTTCTACGAGCAGTACTTC. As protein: CASSLGTGRTTFYEQYF.

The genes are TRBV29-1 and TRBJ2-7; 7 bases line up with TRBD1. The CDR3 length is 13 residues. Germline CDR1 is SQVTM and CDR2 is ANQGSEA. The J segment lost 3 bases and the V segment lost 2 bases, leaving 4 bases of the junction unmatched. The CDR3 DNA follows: TGCAGCGTTGAAAAACAGGGGTACTACGAGCAGTACTTC. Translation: CSVEKQGYYEQYF.

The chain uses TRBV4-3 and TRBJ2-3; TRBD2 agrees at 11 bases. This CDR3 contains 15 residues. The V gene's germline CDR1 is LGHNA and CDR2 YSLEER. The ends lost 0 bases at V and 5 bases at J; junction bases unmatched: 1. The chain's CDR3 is CASSQDTSGGDTQYF. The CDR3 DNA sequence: TGCGCCAGCAGCCAAGATACTAGCGGGGGAGATACGCAGTATTTT.

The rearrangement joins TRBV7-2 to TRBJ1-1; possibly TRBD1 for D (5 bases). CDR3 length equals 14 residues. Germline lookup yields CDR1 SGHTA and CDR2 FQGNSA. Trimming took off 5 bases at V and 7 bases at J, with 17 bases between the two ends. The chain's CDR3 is CASSISQGSNEAFF. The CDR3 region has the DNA TGTGCCAGCAGCATTAGCCAGGGCTCGAATGAAGCTTTCTTT. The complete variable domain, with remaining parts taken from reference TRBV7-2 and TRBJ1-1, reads GAGVSQSPSNKVTEKGKDVELRCDPISGHTALYWYRQSLGQGLEFLIYFQGNSAPDKSGLPSDRFSAERTGGSVSTLTIQRTQQEDSAVYLCASSISQGSNEAFFGQGTRLTVV.

The CDR3 DNA reads as TGTGCCAGTAAGGGAGGTCAGAGGGAGCAGTTCTTC. Residues: CASKGGQREQFF. The chain combines TRBV19 with TRBJ2-1; weak D call: TRBD2 (6 bases). Trimming stripped 7 bases from V and 10 bases from J, with 14 bases between. Germline values: CDR1 LNHDA, CDR2 SQIVND (reference sequence). This CDR3 has 12 residues.

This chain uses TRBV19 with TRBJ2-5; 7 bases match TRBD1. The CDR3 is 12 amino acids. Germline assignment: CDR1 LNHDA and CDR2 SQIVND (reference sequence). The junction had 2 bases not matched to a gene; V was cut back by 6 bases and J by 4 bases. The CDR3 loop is CASRAGGETQYF. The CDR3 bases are TGTGCCAGTAGAGCAGGGGGAGAGACCCAGTACTTC.

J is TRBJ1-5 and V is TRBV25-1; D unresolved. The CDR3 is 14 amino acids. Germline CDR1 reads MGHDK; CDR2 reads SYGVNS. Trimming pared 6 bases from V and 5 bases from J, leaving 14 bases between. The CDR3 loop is CASSGFGPYQPQHF. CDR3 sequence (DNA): TGTGCCAGCAGCGGGTTCGGCCCCTATCAGCCCCAGCATTTT.

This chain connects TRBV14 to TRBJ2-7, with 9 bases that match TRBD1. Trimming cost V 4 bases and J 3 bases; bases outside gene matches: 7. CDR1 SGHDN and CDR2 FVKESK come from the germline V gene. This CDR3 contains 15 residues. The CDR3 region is CASSLHTGGVYEQYF. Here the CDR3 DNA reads TGTGCCAGCAGCCTTCACACAGGGGGCGTCTACGAGCAGTACTTC.

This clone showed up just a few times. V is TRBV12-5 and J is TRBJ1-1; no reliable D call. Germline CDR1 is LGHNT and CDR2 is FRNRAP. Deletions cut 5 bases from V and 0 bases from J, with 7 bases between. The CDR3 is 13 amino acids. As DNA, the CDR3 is TGTGCTAGTGGTCGAGCACTGAACACTGAAGCTTTCTTT. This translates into CASGRALNTEAFF.

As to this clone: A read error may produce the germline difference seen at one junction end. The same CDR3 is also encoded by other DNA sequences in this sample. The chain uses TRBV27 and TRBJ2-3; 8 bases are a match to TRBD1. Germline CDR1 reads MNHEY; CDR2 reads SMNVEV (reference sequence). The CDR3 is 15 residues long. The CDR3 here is CASNSGTGLTDTQYF. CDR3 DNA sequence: TGCGCCAGCAACTCCGGGACAGGACTCACAGATACGCAGTATTTT.

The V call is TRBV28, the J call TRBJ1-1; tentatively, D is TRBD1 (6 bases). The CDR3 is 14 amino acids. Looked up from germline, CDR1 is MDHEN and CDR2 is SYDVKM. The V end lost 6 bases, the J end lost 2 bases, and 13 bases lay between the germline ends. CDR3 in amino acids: CASRPQGANTEAFF. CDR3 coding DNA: TGTGCCAGCAGGCCACAGGGCGCTAACACTGAAGCTTTCTTT.

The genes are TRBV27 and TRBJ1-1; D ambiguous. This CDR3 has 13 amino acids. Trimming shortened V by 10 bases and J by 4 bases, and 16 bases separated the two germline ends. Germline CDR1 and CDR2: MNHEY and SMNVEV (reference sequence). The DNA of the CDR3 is TGTGCCACCTCCGTTGGGCCTACCACTGAAGCTTTCTTT. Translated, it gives CATSVGPTTEAFF.

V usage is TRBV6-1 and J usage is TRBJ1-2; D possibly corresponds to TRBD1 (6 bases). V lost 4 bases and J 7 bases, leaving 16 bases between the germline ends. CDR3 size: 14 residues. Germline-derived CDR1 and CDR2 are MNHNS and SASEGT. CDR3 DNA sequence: TGTGCCAGCAGTGGGACAGCGCCTTTGGGTGGCTACACCTTC. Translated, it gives CASSGTAPLGGYTF.

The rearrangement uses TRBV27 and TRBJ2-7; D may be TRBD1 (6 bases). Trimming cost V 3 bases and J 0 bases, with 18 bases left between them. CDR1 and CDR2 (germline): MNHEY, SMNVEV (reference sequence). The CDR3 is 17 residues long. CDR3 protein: CASSLSESQGFSYEQYF. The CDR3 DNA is TGTGCCAGCAGTTTGTCCGAGTCACAGGGATTCTCCTACGAGCAGTACTTC.

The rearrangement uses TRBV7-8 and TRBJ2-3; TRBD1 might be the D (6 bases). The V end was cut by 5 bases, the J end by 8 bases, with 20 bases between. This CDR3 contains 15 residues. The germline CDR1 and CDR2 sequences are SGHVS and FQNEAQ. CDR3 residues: CASSGRDTTSFTQYF. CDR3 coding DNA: TGTGCCAGCAGCGGCCGGGACACAACCTCGTTTACGCAGTATTTT.

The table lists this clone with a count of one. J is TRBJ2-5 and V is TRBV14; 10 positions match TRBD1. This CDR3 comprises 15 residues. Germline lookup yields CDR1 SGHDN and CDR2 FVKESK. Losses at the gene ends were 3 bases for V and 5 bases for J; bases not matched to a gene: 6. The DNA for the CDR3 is TGTGCCAGCAGCCACTGGACAGGGGGGAGTGAGACCCAGTACTTC. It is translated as CASSHWTGGSETQYF.

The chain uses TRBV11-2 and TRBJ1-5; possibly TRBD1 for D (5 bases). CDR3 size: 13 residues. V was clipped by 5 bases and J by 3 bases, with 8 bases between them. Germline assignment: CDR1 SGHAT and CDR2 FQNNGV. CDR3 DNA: TGTGCCAGCAGCAAGGACAACAATCAGCCCCAGCATTTT. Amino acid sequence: CASSKDNNQPQHF.

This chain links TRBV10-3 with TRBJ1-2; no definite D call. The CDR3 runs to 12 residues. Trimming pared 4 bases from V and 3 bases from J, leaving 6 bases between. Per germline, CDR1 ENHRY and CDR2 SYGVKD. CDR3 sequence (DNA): TGTGCCATCAGTGGCCGGGACTATGGCTACACCTTC. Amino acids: CAISGRDYGYTF.

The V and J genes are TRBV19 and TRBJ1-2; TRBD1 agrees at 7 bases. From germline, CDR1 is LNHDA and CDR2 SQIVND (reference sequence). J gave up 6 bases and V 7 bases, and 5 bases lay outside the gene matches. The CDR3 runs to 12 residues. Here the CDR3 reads CASTDREDGYTF. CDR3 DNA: TGTGCCAGTACTGACAGGGAAGATGGCTACACCTTC.

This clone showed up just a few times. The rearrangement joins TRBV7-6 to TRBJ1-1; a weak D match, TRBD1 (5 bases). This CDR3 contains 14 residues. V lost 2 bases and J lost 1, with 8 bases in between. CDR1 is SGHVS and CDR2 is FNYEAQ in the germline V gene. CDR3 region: CASSLQGWNTEAFF. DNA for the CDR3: TGTGCCAGCAGCTTACAGGGATGGAACACTGAAGCTTTCTTT.

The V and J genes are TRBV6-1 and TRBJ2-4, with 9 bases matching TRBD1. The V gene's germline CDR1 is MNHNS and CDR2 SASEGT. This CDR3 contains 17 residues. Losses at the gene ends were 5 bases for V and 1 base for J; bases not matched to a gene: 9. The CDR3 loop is CASSKGQGPLAKNIQYF. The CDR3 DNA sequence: TGTGCCAGCAGTAAAGGACAGGGGCCCTTGGCCAAAAACATTCAGTACTTC.